The sequence of this T cell receptor beta chain was determined in a study of identical twins. This clonotype has a single count. Its ends do not fully match the called genes, so a read error is possible. CDR3 length: 16 amino acids. The V gene's germline CDR1 is SGHRS and CDR2 YFSETQ. TCRdb reprocessed the 5' RACE reads via MiXCR and lists one record per CDR3 protein. The table includes approximately 1.8 million distinct CDR3 sequences, about 32% detected once. The sequenced material came from cord blood. The TCR comes from a newborn girl in good health. V gene TRBV5-1 combines with J gene TRBJ1-6, with 7 bases lining up with TRBD1. CDR3 sequence reads: CASSLDSGTANSPPHF. In DNA form, the CDR3 reads TGCGCCAGCAGCTTGGATTCCGGGACAGCAAATTCACCCCCCCACTTT.